The TCR beta chain under discussion was sequenced for a study of T cell responses to AZD1222 COVID-19 vaccine. Study results and limitations: Donors skewed white British and female; clonal diversity was possibly underestimated. Dominant at 160-218 and 743-854, vaccine-associated CD4 TCRs also spanned spike.

With respect to this clone: The antigen is unknown.

TCRdb keeps only in-frame clones here, not all; method: immunoSEQ multiplex PCR. The data contain fewer than 150,000 clones, about nine tenths of them singletons. This CDR3 contains 14 residues. V dropped 0 bases and J dropped 3 bases, with 9 bases sitting between them. From germline, CDR1 is SGHRS and CDR2 YFSETQ. This TCR derives from an adult who received the AZD1222 COVID-19 vaccine. The sequences come from peripheral blood, collected 28 days after the second AZD1222 dose. The chain joins TRBV5-1 to TRBJ1-1, with unresolved D. CDR3 residues: CASSLGRWDTEAFF. CDR3 nucleotides: TGCGCCAGCAGCTTGGGACGGTGGGACACTGAAGCTTTCTTT.